This T cell receptor (beta chain) was documented in a study of T-cell memory formation after mild COVID-19. Study-wide points: Clones that got smaller from day 15 to 85 had even CD4/CD8, while clones growing later tipped toward CD4+. Contracting clones localized mainly to CM and EM when CD4+ and mainly to EMRA when CD8+. Pre-infection memory held some responding clones, suggesting pre-existing cross-reactive T cells responded.

This clonotype qualifies as medium-sized (0.01 to 0.1%). What it binds is not known. TCR alpha and TCR beta cDNA libraries carrying sample barcodes and UMIs were produced by 5'RACE using constant-segment primers. In TCRdb, the 5' RACE reads were re-called with MiXCR into one record per CDR3 protein. The sample shows about 30,000 distinct CDR3 sequences, roughly 12% of them seen only once. Germline lookup yields CDR1 SGHNT and CDR2 YYREEE (reference sequence). This CDR3 comprises 15 residues. Trimming removed 0 bases from V and 2 bases from J; junction bases left unmatched: 1. V gene TRBV5-4 combines with J gene TRBJ2-3; 9 bases line up with TRBD2. Sequencing was performed on PBMCs or a T cell subset sorted from them (not recorded which). This receptor was identified in an adult woman who had mild COVID-19 (a few samples of this study predate the infection). Cell type and time point are not known. The CDR3 nucleotides are TGTGCCAGCAGCTTGGGCGGGGGGGCCACAGATACGCAGTATTTT. Its protein product is CASSLGGGATDTQYF.